The 27 T cell receptor beta chains listed next were all sequenced from one sample in a study of blood T cell repertoires in COVID-19. TCRdb's copy holds only in-frame clones and misses some; the assay was immunoSEQ multiplex PCR. The table includes 44,000 or so clones, about 83% detected once. The specimen sequenced was peripheral blood. These receptors came from a man older than 75 in a cohort sampled during active COVID-19.

The J gene is TRBJ1-1, the V gene TRBV19; maybe TRBD1 (5 bases). The germline gives CDR1 LNHDA, CDR2 SQIVND (reference sequence). There are 16 residues in the CDR3. Trimming shortened V by 6 bases and J by 0 bases, and 17 bases separated the two germline ends. In DNA, the CDR3 is TGTGCCAGTAGGGGGGGACGGATGGACATGAACACTGAAGCTTTCTTT. The encoded protein is CASRGGRMDMNTEAFF.

In DNA form, the CDR3 reads TGTGCCAGCAGCTCCCGGACTAGCGGTGGATCTCACTCCTACGAGCAGTACTTC. Translation gives CASSSRTSGGSHSYEQYF. V usage is TRBV7-8 and J usage is TRBJ2-7; 10 nucleotides align to TRBD2. Germline-derived CDR1 and CDR2 are SGHVS and FQNEAQ. Trimming removed 4 bases from V and 0 bases from J; junction bases left unmatched: 12. The CDR3 runs 18 residues.

The gene calls are TRBV2 and TRBJ2-3; 10 positions match TRBD2. The V gene end was trimmed by 8 bases and the J gene end by 5 bases; junction bases not matched to a gene: 10. Per germline, CDR1 SNHLY and CDR2 FYNNEI. The CDR3 is made up of 15 amino acids. CDR3 loop: CASYASGRAGDTQYF. The CDR3 DNA reads TGTGCCAGCTATGCGAGCGGGAGGGCTGGAGATACGCAGTATTTT.

The chain has TRBV19 and TRBJ2-7, with D possibly being TRBD2 (5 bases). Per the germline V gene, CDR1 is LNHDA and CDR2 is SQIVND (reference sequence). V lost 5 bases and J lost 6, with 14 bases in between. This CDR3 contains 13 residues. CDR3: CASSSTRAGEQYF. The CDR3 nucleotides read TGTGCCAGTAGTTCCACAAGGGCGGGCGAGCAGTACTTC.

The chain links TRBV2 to TRBJ2-3; 9 bases fit TRBD1. V shed 6 bases, J shed 6 bases, and the junction held 13 bases outside the gene matches. This CDR3 region has 16 residues. From germline, CDR1 is SNHLY and CDR2 FYNNEI. CDR3 nucleotide sequence: TGTGCCAGCAGAGCCACCGGGACAGGGCTAAAGGATACGCAGTATTTT. Protein product: CASRATGTGLKDTQYF. The variable domain in full, completed from reference TRBV2 and TRBJ2-3, reads EPEVTQTPSHQVTQMGQEVILRCVPISNHLYFYWYRQILGQKVEFLVSFYNNEISEKSEIFDDQFSVERPDGSNFTLKIRSTKLEDSAMYFCASRATGTGLKDTQYFGPGTRLTVL.

A single count supports this clone. The chain uses TRBV30 and TRBJ1-5; D uncertain. The CDR3 spans 13 residues. Germline V lookup: CDR1 GTSNPN, CDR2 SVGIG (reference sequence). The V gene lost 2 bases and the J gene lost 1 base, with 6 bases spanning the gap. The CDR3 spells CAWSPQSNQPQHF. CDR3 nucleotides: TGTGCCTGGAGTCCCCAGAGCAATCAGCCCCAGCATTTT.

The gene calls are TRBV2 and TRBJ2-7, with a possible D match to TRBD1 (5 bases). Between the trimmed V and J ends, which lost 3 bases and 5 bases, there was a span of 14 bases. CDR1 and CDR2 (germline): SNHLY, FYNNEI. This CDR3 is 14 amino acids long. Here the CDR3 DNA reads TGTGCCAGCAGTGACGGGCAGGGCGGACACGAGCAGTACTTC. Residues: CASSDGQGGHEQYF.

The V and J genes are TRBV5-1 and TRBJ2-7; possible D gene TRBD1, 6 bases. CDR3 size: 19 residues. V gave up 0 bases and J gave up 3 bases, with 25 bases separating them. In germline, CDR1 is SGHRS, CDR2 YFSETQ. CDR3 DNA: TGCGCCAGCAGCTTGGGGAGGTTAGGGGGAGCGCGTATCGGCTACGAGCAGTACTTC. This codes for CASSLGRLGGARIGYEQYF.

This clone was counted only a few times. This chain links TRBV24-1 with TRBJ1-5; maybe TRBD1 (5 bases). The CDR3 is made up of 13 amino acids. Germline CDR1 reads KGHDR; CDR2 reads SFDVKD. V lost 5 bases and J 6 bases, leaving 10 bases between the germline ends. The CDR3 region has the DNA TGTGCCACCAGTGCGGGGGGTGGTCAGCCCCAGCATTTT. It encodes CATSAGGGQPQHF.

This chain connects TRBV10-2 to TRBJ2-5, with D perhaps TRBD2 (6 bases). The CDR3 sequence is 16 residues long. Germline V gene sequence: CDR1 WSHSY, CDR2 SAAADI. The V and J ends lost 10 bases and 4 bases respectively, with 25 bases between them. As DNA, the CDR3 is TGCGCCACCGGCCCCAGGGCCAATCTCGGGGGAGAGACCCAGTACTTC. Translating it yields CATGPRANLGGETQYF.

The CDR3 protein is CAISESRGRSGNTIYF. CDR3 nucleotide sequence: TGTGCCATCAGTGAGTCCCGGGGTCGCTCTGGAAACACCATATATTTT. This chain links TRBV10-3 with TRBJ1-3; D gene uncertain. The CDR3 spans 16 residues. Trimming took off 0 bases at V and 0 bases at J, with 9 bases between the two ends. Germline CDR1 and CDR2: ENHRY and SYGVKD.

V usage is TRBV9 and J usage is TRBJ2-5; D might be TRBD1 (5 bases). Trimming took off 3 bases at V and 1 base at J, with 13 bases between the two ends. The CDR3 has 15 amino acids. Germline CDR1 SGDLS, CDR2 YYNGEE. The CDR3 nucleotides are TGTGCCAGCAGCGGGGCCGTGGGGCCCCAAGAGACCCAGTACTTC. Protein product: CASSGAVGPQETQYF.

The chain is built from TRBV11-1 and TRBJ1-3; no definite D call. Per germline, CDR1 SGHAT and CDR2 FQDESV (reference sequence). The ends were cut back, 6 bases at V and 0 bases at J, with 6 bases in the middle. The CDR3 loop spans 13 amino acids. CDR3 residues: CASRGDSGNTIYF. CDR3 nucleotides: TGTGCCAGCAGGGGCGACTCTGGAAACACCATATATTTT. Combining the CDR3 with reference TRBV11-1 and TRBJ1-3 gives the whole variable domain EAEVAQSPRYKITEKSQAVAFWCDPISGHATLYWYRQILGQGPELLVQFQDESVVDDSQLPKDRFSAERLKGVDSTLKIQPAELGDSAMYLCASRGDSGNTIYFGEGSWLTVV.

This chain joins TRBV7-9 and TRBJ1-6, with 9 nucleotides matching TRBD1. Germline CDR1 reads SEHNR; CDR2 reads FQNEAQ (reference sequence). The CDR3 contains 15 residues. V shed 5 bases, J shed 7 bases, and the junction held 6 bases outside the gene matches. CDR3 sequence (DNA): TGTGCCAGCAGCCCTGGGACAGGGAACAATTCACCCCTCCACTTT. Translating it yields CASSPGTGNNSPLHF.

In this sample, this clone turned up once. V is TRBV24-1 and J is TRBJ2-1; TRBD2 matches 8 bases. Germline lookup yields CDR1 KGHDR and CDR2 SFDVKD. After removal of 6 bases from V and 3 bases from J, the junction contained 6 bases not matched to a gene. This CDR3 has 15 residues. The CDR3 sequence is CATSSGTSVYNEQFF. The CDR3 DNA sequence: TGTGCCACCAGTTCCGGGACTAGTGTCTACAATGAGCAGTTCTTC.

This chain links TRBV3-1 (or the pseudogene TRBV3-2) with TRBJ2-1; a weak D match, TRBD2 (6 bases). Germline loops: CDR1 LGHDT, CDR2 YNNKEL (reference sequence). Trimming removed 0 bases at V and 4 bases at J, with 13 bases between. The CDR3 has 16 residues. CDR3 region: CASSQDPDGGYNEQFF. CDR3 bases: TGTGCCAGCAGCCAAGATCCGGACGGGGGATACAATGAGCAGTTCTTC.

The rearrangement links TRBV7-8 to TRBJ2-7, with TRBD1 matching over 10 bases. Germline CDR1 SGHVS, CDR2 FQNEAQ. CDR3 size: 14 residues. V lost 5 bases, J lost 4 bases, and 5 bases stayed unmatched. CDR3 in amino acids: CASSTGQGGYEQYF. In DNA form, the CDR3 reads TGTGCCAGCAGCACTGGACAGGGGGGTTACGAGCAGTACTTC.

This clone came up a few times. J is TRBJ2-3 and V is TRBV9; 8 bases agree with TRBD1. V shed 0 bases and J 3 bases; nucleotides not matched to a gene: 3. Germline lookup yields CDR1 SGDLS and CDR2 YYNGEE. The CDR3 contains 15 residues. The chain's CDR3 is CASSVEQGVTDTQYF. The CDR3 DNA reads TGTGCCAGCAGCGTAGAACAGGGGGTGACAGATACGCAGTATTTT. The entire variable domain, with the rest obtained from reference TRBV9 and TRBJ2-3, is as follows: DSGVTQTPKHLITATGQRVTLRCSPRSGDLSVYWYQQSLDQGLQFLIQYYNGEERAKGNILERFSAQQFPDLHSELNLSSLELGDSALYFCASSVEQGVTDTQYFGPGTRLTVL.

The rearrangement links TRBV5-4 to TRBJ2-3, with D hard to call. The CDR3 spans 10 residues. Germline V lookup: CDR1 SGHNT, CDR2 YYREEE (reference sequence). V lost 8 bases to trimming and J lost 8 bases, with 9 bases between them. As DNA, the CDR3 is TGTGCCAGTCAAGCTCTTACGCAGTATTTT. Amino acids: CASQALTQYF.

This chain links TRBV24-1 with TRBJ1-2; D is possibly TRBD1 (6 bases). V was trimmed by 4 bases and J by 4 bases, leaving 12 bases between them. The CDR3 extends over 14 amino acids. Per the germline V gene, CDR1 is KGHDR and CDR2 is SFDVKD. The CDR3 protein is CATSDPTGIYGYTF. The CDR3, as DNA: TGTGCCACCAGTGACCCCACAGGGATCTATGGCTACACCTTC.

DNA for the CDR3: TGTGCCAGCAGAAGGACAGCGAACACTGAAGCTTTCTTT. The encoded protein is CASRRTANTEAFF. This chain links TRBV27 with TRBJ1-1; the D gene is possibly TRBD1 (6 bases). Germline V gene data show CDR1 as MNHEY and CDR2 as SMNVEV (reference sequence). Trimming removed 6 bases from V and 1 base from J, with 9 bases in between. The CDR3 has 13 amino acids.

V usage is TRBV6-1 and J usage is TRBJ2-1; TRBD2 matches 11 bases. The CDR3 is made up of 14 amino acids. V lost 4 bases to trimming and J lost 6 bases; unmatched junction nucleotides: 2. Germline CDR1 MNHNS, CDR2 SASEGT. In DNA form, the CDR3 reads TGTGCCAGCAGTGTAGCGGGAGGGACCAATGAGCAGTTCTTC. Translation gives CASSVAGGTNEQFF.

The chain carries TRBV6-5 and TRBJ2-1, with 10 nucleotides matching TRBD2. V lost 2 bases to trimming and J lost 10 bases; unmatched junction nucleotides: 8. The CDR3 covers 15 residues. The germline gives CDR1 MNHEY, CDR2 SVGAGI. The DNA of the CDR3 is TGTGCCAGCAGTTACGGTCTAGCGGGAGATTTGGAGCAGTTCTTC. Translation: CASSYGLAGDLEQFF.

The chain recombines TRBV5-1 with TRBJ2-3; 8 bases line up with TRBD1. Germline loops: CDR1 SGHRS, CDR2 YFSETQ. Germline trimming cut 0 bases from V and 4 bases from J; bases unmatched to any gene: 7. The CDR3 extends over 16 amino acids. The DNA of the CDR3 is TGCGCCAGCAGCTTGGTCACAGGGGGGATCGCAGATACGCAGTATTTT. This translates into CASSLVTGGIADTQYF. The full variable domain, with the rest looked up from reference TRBV5-1 and TRBJ2-3, is KAGVTQTPRYLIKTRGQQVTLSCSPISGHRSVSWYQQTPGQGLQFLFEYFSETQRNKGNFPGRFSGRQFSNSRSEMNVSTLELGDSALYLCASSLVTGGIADTQYFGPGTRLTVL.

V gene TRBV15 combines with J gene TRBJ2-7, with D tentatively TRBD2 (7 bases). The V gene's germline CDR1 is LNHNV and CDR2 YYDKDF (reference sequence). The CDR3 is made up of 15 amino acids. Deletions cut 1 base from V and 0 bases from J, with 10 bases between. The CDR3 DNA reads as TGTGCCACCAGCAGAGGGGGGGGGCTCTCCTACGAGCAGTACTTC. Protein product: CATSRGGGLSYEQYF.

The chain couples TRBV7-6 to TRBJ2-2; 7 positions match TRBD1. CDR3 size: 16 residues. Germline assignment: CDR1 SGHVS and CDR2 FNYEAQ. J lost 1 base, V lost 5 bases, and 7 bases had no gene match. The CDR3 nucleotides are TGTGCCAGCAGCCGAAGACAGGGACAGAACACCGGGGAGCTGTTTTTT. Protein: CASSRRQGQNTGELFF.

This chain joins TRBV11-2 and TRBJ2-5; D remains unclear. This CDR3 region has 11 residues. The V end was cut by 5 bases, the J end by 2 bases, with 3 bases between. Germline values: CDR1 SGHAT, CDR2 FQNNGV. The CDR3 DNA sequence: TGTGCCAGCAGCCTTCAAGAGACCCAGTACTTC. Encoded protein: CASSLQETQYF.